One sample yielded the 16 T cell receptor beta chains listed below, sequenced in a study of tumor-infiltrating lymphocytes in primary liver carcinoma (dated by TCRdb to about 2017). TCRdb records Illumina HiSeq 2500 as the sequencer. Starting from approximately 500 ng total RNA, TCRbeta-specific cDNA was produced by reverse transcription with a constant-region primer and ProtoScript II reverse transcriptase. Three nested multiplex PCR rounds, following a slightly modified ARM-PCR procedure, were used to build the TCRbeta libraries. The first two PCR rounds used multiplex TRBV1-TRBV30 forward primers with a Cbeta reverse primer, each for 10 cycles. TCRdb applied fastp at Q25 and MiXCR to the public reads, then kept only in-frame beta chains. Rows are combined by CDR3 protein, so each entry shows the most common genes and DNA. Across this sample there are around 78,000 distinct CDR3 sequences, with 60% to 80% seen only once. The ten largest clones capture about an eighth of the sample.

Without any cell sorting, total RNA and DNA were co-extracted from approximately 22-30 mg of bulk tissue using the AllPrep DNA/RNA mini kit. Material for sequencing was liver tumor tissue from sampling region 4. The cell subset or site label for this specimen denotes: tumor region T4, right-lateral pole. These receptors were obtained from a woman aged 60 to 75 with primary liver carcinoma and hepatitis B virus infection.

This clonotype was found a few times. One base away lies a much larger clone, so this may be a sequencing read error. This sequence joins TRBV28 and TRBJ1-1; 9 nucleotides match TRBD1. The CDR3 spans 18 residues. CDR1 and CDR2 (germline): MDHEN, SYDVKM. Germline trimming cut 3 bases from V and 1 base from J; bases unmatched to any gene: 12. CDR3 residues: CASSFIQGAERGNTEAFF. For the CDR3, the DNA is TGTGCCAGCAGTTTCATACAGGGGGCGGAAAGGGGGAACACTGAAGCTTTCTTT.

In the case of this clonotype: One base away lies a much larger clone, so this may be a sequencing read error. J is TRBJ2-3 and V is TRBV7-9, with 7 bases fitting TRBD2. The CDR3 loop spans 15 amino acids. Trimming cost V 2 bases and J 3 bases; bases outside gene matches: 5. Germline lookup yields CDR1 SEHNR and CDR2 FQNEAQ (reference sequence). CDR3 in amino acids: CASSLQGSGTDTQYF. The CDR3 region has the DNA TGTGCCAGCAGCTTACAGGGTAGCGGGACAGATACGCAGTATTTT.

With respect to this clonotype: One base away lies a much larger clone, so this may be a sequencing read error. J is TRBJ2-6 and V is TRBV28; D not resolved. The CDR3 is 15 residues long. Germline CDR1 reads MDHEN; CDR2 reads SYDVKM. The CDR3 DNA reads as TGTGCCATCAGTTCGGTGGACTCTGGGGCCAACGTCCTGACTTTC. It translates to CAISSVDSGANVLTF. Full variable domain (remainder filled in from reference TRBV28 and TRBJ2-6): DVKVTQSSRYLVKRTGEKVFLECVQDMDHENMFWYRQDPGLGLRLIYFSYDVKMKEKGDIPEGYSVSREKKERFSLILESASTNQTSMYLCAISSVDSGANVLTFGAGSRLTVL.

This clonotype was observed many times. The chain recombines TRBV6-6 with TRBJ2-1; D gene ambiguous. Trimming left V 3 bases short and J 0 bases short, with 6 bases between. Germline-derived CDR1 and CDR2 are MNHNY and SVGAGI (reference sequence). The CDR3 consists of 14 residues. CDR3 protein: CASSYESSYNEQFF. CDR3 coding DNA: TGTGCCAGCAGTTATGAGAGCTCCTACAATGAGCAGTTCTTC.

V gene TRBV25-1 combines with J gene TRBJ2-1; 8 nucleotides match TRBD2. Germline lookup yields CDR1 MGHDK and CDR2 SYGVNS. The trim removed 6 bases at V and 4 bases at J, leaving 8 bases unmatched. The CDR3 is 15 residues long. Written as DNA, the CDR3 is TGTGCCAGCAGGGGGCGGGAGGTTGGTTACAATGAGCAGTTCTTC. Translated: CASRGREVGYNEQFF.

Comments on this clonotype: Germline and junction disagree at one end, which may indicate a read error. The chain has TRBV29-1 and TRBJ2-3; 7 nucleotides line up with TRBD2. The CDR3 totals 16 residues. CDR1 is SQVTM and CDR2 is ANQGSEA in the germline V gene. CDR3 protein: CSVAVTSRRRTDTQYF. The DNA for the CDR3 is TGCAGTGTTGCCGTGACTAGCAGGAGAAGGACAGATACGCAGTATTTT.

V usage is TRBV20-1 and J usage is TRBJ1-6, with a possible D match to TRBD1 (6 bases). In germline, CDR1 is DFQATT, CDR2 SNEGSKA (reference sequence). There are 16 residues in the CDR3. V was cut by 7 bases and J by 7 bases, with 23 bases left in between. The CDR3 protein is CSVSRHRGVQNSPLHF. For the CDR3, the DNA is TGCAGTGTTAGTCGGCATAGGGGGGTTCAAAATTCACCCCTCCACTTT.

This chain uses TRBV11-2 with TRBJ1-4; TRBD1 is a possible D gene (6 bases). Germline CDR1 SGHAT, CDR2 FQNNGV. Between the trimmed V and J ends, which lost 9 bases and 0 bases, there was a span of 20 bases. This CDR3 region has 17 residues. The CDR3 is CARSLTRQVATNEKLFF. The CDR3 DNA reads as TGTGCCAGAAGCCTCACCCGACAGGTTGCAACTAATGAAAAACTGTTTTTT.

A remark on this clonotype: The germline gene is not matched at one end of the junction; a read error may be the cause. The chain is built from TRBV24-1 and TRBJ1-5, with D maybe TRBD1 (6 bases). In germline, CDR1 is KGHDR, CDR2 SFDVKD. This CDR3 has 20 residues. CDR3: CATSDFPRQAPKYSNQHQHF. CDR3 coding DNA: TGTGCCACCAGTGATTTCCCCAGACAGGCGCCGAAATATAGCAATCAGCACCAGCATTTT.

The V and J genes are TRBV5-4 and TRBJ2-7, with no clear D. CDR1 is SGHNT, CDR2 YYREEE, per germline (reference sequence). Trimming shortened V by 0 bases and J by 3 bases, and 10 bases separated the two germline ends. This CDR3 is 14 amino acids long. This CDR3 is CASSLGLDGYEQYF. CDR3 bases: TGTGCCAGCAGCTTGGGGTTAGATGGCTACGAGCAGTACTTC.

A word on this clonotype: This clone may be a read error of a much larger clone one base away. The rearrangement joins TRBV6-5 to TRBJ2-3, with a tentative D call TRBD2 (6 bases). This CDR3 contains 17 residues. CDR1 is MNHEY, CDR2 SVGAGI, per germline. The V gene lost 0 bases and the J gene lost 8 bases, with 21 bases spanning the gap. CDR3 coding DNA: TGTGCCAGCAGTTACTCTCGCACTCATGGAGGGGATCGTACGCAGTATTTT. This sequence encodes CASSYSRTHGGDRTQYF.

Regarding this clonotype: As the CDR3 is not closed by the conserved phenylalanine or tryptophan, this likely results from a read error. The DNA is left out, because the CDR3 cannot be placed on it with certainty; the CDR3 is given as TCRdb lists it. The chain links TRBV6-5 to TRBJ1-1; the D call of TRBD1 is as the table states it, not checked on the DNA. The germline CDR1 and CDR2 sequences are MNHEY and SVGAGI. The CDR3 numbers 16 amino acids, ends counted. The CDR3 region is CASTIRPGHPNTEAVL.

As for this clonotype: Mismatch with germline at one junction end may stem from a read error. V usage is TRBV6-5 and J usage is TRBJ2-3; 7 nucleotides agree with TRBD1. CDR3 length equals 14 residues. CDR1 and CDR2 from the germline V gene are MNHEY and SVGAGI. The chain's CDR3 is CACSFLTGPDTQYF. The CDR3 nucleotides read TGTGCCTGCAGTTTCCTGACAGGGCCAGATACACAGTATTTT.

Remarks on this clonotype: It may be a read error: a sequence one base away is much more abundant. The rearrangement joins TRBV5-1 to TRBJ2-2, with D unclear. CDR3 length: 17 amino acids. Trimming took off 0 bases at V and 4 bases at J, with 16 bases between the two ends. Germline-derived CDR1 and CDR2 are SGHRS and YFSETQ. CDR3 sequence (DNA): TGCGCCAGCAGCTTGGCGCTGCGGAAAGGCCCCACCGGGGAGCTGTTTTTT. Amino acids: CASSLALRKGPTGELFF.

In regard to this clonotype: Germline and junction disagree at one end, which may indicate a read error. The chain couples TRBV11-3 to TRBJ1-1; D call uncertain. Germline V gene sequence: CDR1 SGHNT, CDR2 YENEEA. The CDR3 runs to 16 residues. The CDR3 coding sequence is TGTGCCAGCAGCTTAGTCGGGGAATACCGGAACATTGAAGCTCCCTTT. Translated: CASSLVGEYRNIEAPF.

Turning to this clonotype: The junction departs from germline at one end; a sequencing error may be responsible. CDR3 DNA: TGTGCCAGTAGCCGAACGGGATGGCAGAACAATGAGCAGTTCTTC. This translates into CASSRTGWQNNEQFF. The chain carries TRBV14 and TRBJ2-1; tentative D call: TRBD2 (5 bases). This CDR3 contains 15 residues. Germline CDR1 reads SGHDN; CDR2 reads FVKESK.